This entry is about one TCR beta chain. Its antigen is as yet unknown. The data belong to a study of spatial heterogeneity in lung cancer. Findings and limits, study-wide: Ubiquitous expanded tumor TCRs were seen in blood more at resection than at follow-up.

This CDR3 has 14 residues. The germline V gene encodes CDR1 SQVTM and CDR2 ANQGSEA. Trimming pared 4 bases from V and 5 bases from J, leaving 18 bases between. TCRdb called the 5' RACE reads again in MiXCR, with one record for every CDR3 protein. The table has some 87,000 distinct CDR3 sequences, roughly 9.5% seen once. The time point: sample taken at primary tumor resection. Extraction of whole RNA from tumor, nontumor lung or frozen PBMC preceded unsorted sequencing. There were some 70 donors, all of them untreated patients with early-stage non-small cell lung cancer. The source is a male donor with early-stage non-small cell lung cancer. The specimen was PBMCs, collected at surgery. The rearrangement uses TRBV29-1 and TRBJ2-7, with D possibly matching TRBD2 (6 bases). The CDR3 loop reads CSVAGTLGFDEQYF. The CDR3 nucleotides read TGCAGCGTTGCCGGGACTTTGGGGTTCGACGAGCAGTACTTC.